Detailed here is one T cell receptor beta chain. The antigen is unknown. Germline values: CDR1 SGDLS, CDR2 YYNGEE. V was clipped by 0 bases and J by 8 bases, with 15 bases between them. This CDR3 has 15 residues. Amplification used 60 Vbeta primers and 13 Jbeta primers. The table came from immunoSEQ multiplex PCR; TCRdb's copy has only in-frame clones and leaves some out. The table includes 150,000 to 200,000 clones, around 72% detected once. The data derive from a study of cytomegalovirus exposure and HLA in healthy donors. General study points: What a later analysis showed was that several of the most significant clusters appeared linked to common viral pathogens. Later analysis revealed greater clonal expansion in HLA-associated TCR beta chains than in equally common others. Per a prior analysis, the majority of TCR beta V segments were productive roughly 87% or roughly 30% of the time.

The sequencing sample was made of PBMCs. V gene TRBV9 combines with J gene TRBJ2-1, with D uncertain. This TCR was recovered from a man between 35 and 55 years old in good health and CMV-seropositive. The CDR3 DNA reads as TGTGCCAGCAGCGTAGGCAATCGCCCAGGTGATGAGCAGTTCTTC. It yields the protein CASSVGNRPGDEQFF.